This T cell receptor beta chain came from a study of cytomegalovirus exposure and HLA in healthy donors. Whole-study findings and limits: Researchers counted around 160 TCR beta chains as cytomegalovirus-associated.

Vbeta (60) and Jbeta (13) primers were used in the PCR. Libraries were prepared by immunoSEQ multiplex PCR; TCRdb keeps only in-frame clonotypes and omits some of them. The table lists some 110,000 clones, more than 65% of them singletons. This clone came up once. Its target is unknown. Healthy individuals who donated bone marrow served as the donors. With 3 bases clipped from V and 5 bases from J, the junction kept 5 bases outside the gene matches. The CDR3 contains 14 residues. Per germline, CDR1 SGHRS and CDR2 YFSETQ. The receptor comes from a woman aged 40 to 50 in good health and CMV-seropositive. The source material was PBMCs. This rearrangement joins TRBV5-1 to TRBJ1-2, with 9 bases aligning to TRBD1. The CDR3 DNA reads TGCGCCAGCAGCTGGGACAGGGTTGAGTATGGCTACACCTTC. Its translation: CASSWDRVEYGYTF.